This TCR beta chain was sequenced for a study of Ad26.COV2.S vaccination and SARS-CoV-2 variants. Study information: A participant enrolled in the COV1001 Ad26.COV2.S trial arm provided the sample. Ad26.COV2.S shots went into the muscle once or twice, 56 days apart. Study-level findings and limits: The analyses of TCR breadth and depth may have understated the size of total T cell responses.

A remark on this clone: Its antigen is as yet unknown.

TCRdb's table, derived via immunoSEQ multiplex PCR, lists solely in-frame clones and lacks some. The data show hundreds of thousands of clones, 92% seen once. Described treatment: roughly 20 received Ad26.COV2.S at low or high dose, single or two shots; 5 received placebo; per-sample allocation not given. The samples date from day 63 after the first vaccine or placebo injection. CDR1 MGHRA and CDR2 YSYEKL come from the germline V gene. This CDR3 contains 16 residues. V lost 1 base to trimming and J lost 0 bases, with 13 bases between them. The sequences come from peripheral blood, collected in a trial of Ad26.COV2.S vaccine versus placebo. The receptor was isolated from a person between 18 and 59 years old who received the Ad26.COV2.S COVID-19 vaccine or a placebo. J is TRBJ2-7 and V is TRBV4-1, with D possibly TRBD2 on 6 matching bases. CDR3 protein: CASSQVFGGSSYEQYF. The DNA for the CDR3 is TGCGCCAGCAGCCAAGTATTCGGGGGAAGCTCCTACGAGCAGTACTTC.